This TCR beta chain is drawn from a study of blood T cell repertoires in COVID-19. Study-wide context: Both acute and convalescent COVID-19 samples were obtained from the United States, Italy and Spain.

Per the study methods: Amplified reference gene primers provided the basis for estimating nucleated cell counts. Clones were sequenced by immunoSEQ multiplex PCR, and TCRdb holds only the in-frame ones, with some missing. V and J calls plus clone size are reproduced from that table; the DNA served to infer D and trimming. The sample records more than 85,000 clones, around 84% being singletons. Per germline, CDR1 SGHRS and CDR2 YFSETQ. The CDR3 loop spans 17 amino acids. Germline trimming cut 3 bases from V and 4 bases from J; bases unmatched to any gene: 11. Specimen: peripheral blood. The rearrangement joins TRBV5-1 to TRBJ2-1; TRBD2 matches at 9 bases. This TCR was sampled from a woman of 80 years or more with active or convalescent COVID-19. In DNA form, the CDR3 reads TGCGCCAGCAGCTGGGACCCGTCAGCGGGGGGTTACAATGAGCAGTTCTTC. Translation gives CASSWDPSAGGYNEQFF.